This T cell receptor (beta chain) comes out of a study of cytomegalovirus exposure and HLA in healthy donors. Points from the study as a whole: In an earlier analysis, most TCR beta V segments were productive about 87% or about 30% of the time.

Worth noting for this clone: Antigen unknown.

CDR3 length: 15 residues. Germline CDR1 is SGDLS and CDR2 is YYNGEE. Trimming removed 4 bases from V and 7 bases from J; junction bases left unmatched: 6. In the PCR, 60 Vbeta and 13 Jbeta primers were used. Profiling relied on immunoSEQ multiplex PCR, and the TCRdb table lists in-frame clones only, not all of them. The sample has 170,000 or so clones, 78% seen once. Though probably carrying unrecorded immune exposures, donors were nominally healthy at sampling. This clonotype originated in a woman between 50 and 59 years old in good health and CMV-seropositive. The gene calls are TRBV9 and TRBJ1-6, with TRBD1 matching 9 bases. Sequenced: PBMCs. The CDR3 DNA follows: TGTGCCAGCAGCCTACGGACAGGGGCCAATTCACCCCTCCACTTT. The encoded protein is CASSLRTGANSPLHF.